This TCR beta chain derives from a study of PD-1 blockade in classical Hodgkin lymphoma. CDR1 SGHNT and CDR2 YYREEE come from the germline V gene (reference sequence). Trimming cost V 4 bases and J 7 bases, with 20 bases left between them. The CDR3 has 15 residues. Study-wide points: Some patients started nivolumab under 1 year after ASCT, and they were excluded.

Assay: immunoSEQ multiplex PCR; the TCRdb copy retains only in-frame clones and omits some. Of about 94,000 clones listed, roughly 89% are singletons. Relapses following autologous stem cell transplantation were seen in all patients, with brentuximab vedotin exposure varying. Relapsed/refractory classical Hodgkin lymphoma patients had complete, partial or progressive responses. A word on this clone: Its target is unknown.

The starting material was peripheral blood mononuclear cells (PBMCs), obtained before the second cycle of nivolumab. The chain carries TRBV5-4 and TRBJ1-2, with D unclear. The TCR was taken from a human donor with classical Hodgkin lymphoma. CDR3 coding DNA: TGTGCCAGCAGCCGCGACGTCGCTGTGGGGAGTGGCTACACCTTC. Its translation is CASSRDVAVGSGYTF.